Listed below are T cell receptor beta chains from one sample, sequenced in a study of identical twins. From the 5' RACE reads, TCRdb called clonotypes with MiXCR, one entry per CDR3 protein. The table shows about 530,000 distinct CDR3 sequences, with roughly 15% occurring only once. This sample was also put to use in a study of yellow fever vaccine responses in identical twins.

Specimen: CD4+ T cells sorted from blood. Receptor source: a woman aged 18-29 years in good health. Both conserved end residues are part of each CDR3. Fields, in order: clone size, V gene, J gene, D gene, CDR3 DNA, CDR3 protein. D genes are given only for firm matches. Size is stated for part of the rows, as once, few or many counts, or as a class when the clone is expanded.

clone_size: few; v_call: TRBV11-2; j_call: TRBJ2-1; d_call: TRBD2; cdr3_nt: TGTGCCAGCCGGGGACTAGCGGGACCTAATGAGCAGTTCTTC; cdr3_aa: CASRGLAGPNEQFF
clone_size: few; v_call: TRBV12-3/TRBV12-4; j_call: TRBJ1-5; d_call: -; cdr3_nt: TGTGCCAGCAGCCCCCGGGACATCAATCAGCCCCAGCATTTT; cdr3_aa: CASSPRDINQPQHF
clone_size: many; v_call: TRBV12-3/TRBV12-4; j_call: TRBJ2-3; d_call: TRBD2; cdr3_nt: TGTGCCAGCAGCCAAGGGCTAGCGGGAGGTTTGGCAGATACGCAGTATTTT; cdr3_aa: CASSQGLAGGLADTQYF
clone_size: few; v_call: TRBV7-6; j_call: TRBJ1-3; d_call: -; cdr3_nt: TGTGCCAGCAGCTTTGGACAGACTGGAAACACCATATATTTT; cdr3_aa: CASSFGQTGNTIYF
clone_size: many; v_call: TRBV6-2/TRBV6-3; j_call: TRBJ1-1; d_call: -; cdr3_nt: TGTGCCAGCAGAATGAACACTGAAGCTTTCTTT; cdr3_aa: CASRMNTEAFF
clone_size: few; v_call: TRBV5-1; j_call: TRBJ1-6; d_call: -; cdr3_nt: TGCGCCAGCAGCTCCGGCCGGGACCCCGGACTTTCCTATAATTCACCCCTCCACTTT; cdr3_aa: CASSSGRDPGLSYNSPLHF
clone_size: -; v_call: TRBV10-3; j_call: TRBJ1-1; d_call: -; cdr3_nt: TGTGCCATCAATTCGGGACCCACTGAAGCTTTCTTT; cdr3_aa: CAINSGPTEAFF
clone_size: -; v_call: TRBV27; j_call: TRBJ2-5; d_call: TRBD1; cdr3_nt: TGTGCCAGCAGTTTGGGACAGGGGGCCCAAGAGACCCAGTACTTC; cdr3_aa: CASSLGQGAQETQYF
clone_size: few; v_call: TRBV12-3/TRBV12-4; j_call: TRBJ1-2; d_call: -; cdr3_nt: TGTGCCAGCAGTTTCCAGGGTTTCGCTGGCTACACCTTC; cdr3_aa: CASSFQGFAGYTF
clone_size: -; v_call: TRBV20-1; j_call: TRBJ2-3; d_call: TRBD1; cdr3_nt: TGCAGTGCTAAGACAGGGGATGGGACAGATACGCAGTATTTT; cdr3_aa: CSAKTGDGTDTQYF
clone_size: few; v_call: TRBV28; j_call: TRBJ2-2; d_call: -; cdr3_nt: TGTGCCAGCAGCTCCGGGGCCTCGAACACCGGGGAGCTGTTTTTT; cdr3_aa: CASSSGASNTGELFF
clone_size: -; v_call: TRBV12-3/TRBV12-4; j_call: TRBJ2-5; d_call: -; cdr3_nt: TGTGCCAGCAGCTACATGACTCCGGGAGAAGAGACCCAGTACTTC; cdr3_aa: CASSYMTPGEETQYF
clone_size: -; v_call: TRBV7-2; j_call: TRBJ2-5; d_call: TRBD2; cdr3_nt: TGTGCCAGCAGCTTAATAGCGGGAGGTAGAGAGACCCAGTACTTC; cdr3_aa: CASSLIAGGRETQYF
clone_size: many; v_call: TRBV20-1; j_call: TRBJ1-4; d_call: TRBD1; cdr3_nt: TGCAGTGCTGGGACAGGGGCTAATGAAAAACTGTTTTTT; cdr3_aa: CSAGTGANEKLFF
clone_size: -; v_call: TRBV6-1; j_call: TRBJ2-5; d_call: -; cdr3_nt: TGTGCCAGCAGTGGGGGGACGGCTTACGGTGCCCAGTACTTC; cdr3_aa: CASSGGTAYGAQYF
clone_size: -; v_call: TRBV20-1; j_call: TRBJ2-1; d_call: TRBD2; cdr3_nt: TGCAGTGCTAGTAGCGGGGGGGTCTACAATGAGCAGTTCTTC; cdr3_aa: CSASSGGVYNEQFF
clone_size: -; v_call: TRBV7-8; j_call: TRBJ2-1; d_call: -; cdr3_nt: TGTGCCAGCAGCTCGTCCACGGGACACCGAGGGAATGAGCAGTTCTTC; cdr3_aa: CASSSSTGHRGNEQFF
clone_size: many; v_call: TRBV7-9; j_call: TRBJ2-1; d_call: TRBD2; cdr3_nt: TGTGCCAGCAGCTTAGTCGCCCAAAGCGGGGGCAACAATGAGCAGTTCTTC; cdr3_aa: CASSLVAQSGGNNEQFF
clone_size: few; v_call: TRBV11-2; j_call: TRBJ2-3; d_call: -; cdr3_nt: TGTGCCAGCAGCTCACAACAATTAGTTGGCGTAAGGTGGGATACGCAGTATTTT; cdr3_aa: CASSSQQLVGVRWDTQYF
clone_size: -; v_call: TRBV10-3; j_call: TRBJ2-7; d_call: -; cdr3_nt: TGTGCCATCAAAGCCCGGGACGGGGAAAACGAGCAGTACTTC; cdr3_aa: CAIKARDGENEQYF
clone_size: few; v_call: TRBV7-3; j_call: TRBJ1-1; d_call: TRBD1; cdr3_nt: TGTGCCAGCAGCACCGGACAGGGGAACGCTGAAGCTTTCTTT; cdr3_aa: CASSTGQGNAEAFF
clone_size: few; v_call: TRBV6-6; j_call: TRBJ2-7; d_call: -; cdr3_nt: TGTGCCAGCAGTTACTCAGATGCCTACGAGCAGTACTTC; cdr3_aa: CASSYSDAYEQYF
clone_size: -; v_call: TRBV28; j_call: TRBJ1-2; d_call: -; cdr3_nt: TGTGCCAGCAGTTTAAGAGGGGGGATGATATATGGCTACACCTTC; cdr3_aa: CASSLRGGMIYGYTF
clone_size: many; v_call: TRBV5-1; j_call: TRBJ2-5; d_call: -; cdr3_nt: TGCGCCAGCAGCTTGGCGTTGGGGCTCGAGACCCAGTACTTC; cdr3_aa: CASSLALGLETQYF
clone_size: -; v_call: TRBV20-1; j_call: TRBJ2-3; d_call: TRBD1; cdr3_nt: TGCAGTGCTCCAGGGGGACCGGGCACAGATACGCAGTATTTT; cdr3_aa: CSAPGGPGTDTQYF
clone_size: -; v_call: TRBV25-1; j_call: TRBJ2-2; d_call: -; cdr3_nt: TGTGCCAGCCATAACACCGGGGAGCTGTTTTTT; cdr3_aa: CASHNTGELFF
clone_size: -; v_call: TRBV20-1; j_call: TRBJ1-5; d_call: -; cdr3_nt: TGCAGTGCAGTACCCCCAGGAGGGATAAATCAGCCCCAGCATTTT; cdr3_aa: CSAVPPGGINQPQHF
clone_size: -; v_call: TRBV4-1; j_call: TRBJ2-3; d_call: TRBD2; cdr3_nt: TGCGCCAGCAGCAATCAGCGGGGGGGCCCTGATACGCAGTATTTT; cdr3_aa: CASSNQRGGPDTQYF
clone_size: -; v_call: TRBV20-1; j_call: TRBJ2-7; d_call: TRBD2; cdr3_nt: TGCAGTGCTAGAGACCAAACTAGCGGGAGGGCATACGAGCAGTACTTC; cdr3_aa: CSARDQTSGRAYEQYF
clone_size: few; v_call: TRBV20-1; j_call: TRBJ2-3; d_call: -; cdr3_nt: TGCAGTGCTAAAGGGGTAGCGCTACCCAGCACAGATACGCAGTATTTT; cdr3_aa: CSAKGVALPSTDTQYF
clone_size: few; v_call: TRBV5-1; j_call: TRBJ2-5; d_call: -; cdr3_nt: TGCGCCAGCAGCTTGGTGGGGGGGCCAATTCAAGAGACCCAGTACTTC; cdr3_aa: CASSLVGGPIQETQYF
clone_size: -; v_call: TRBV3-1; j_call: TRBJ1-1; d_call: -; cdr3_nt: TGTGCCAGCAGCCGGACAGAACTCACTGAAGCTTTCTTT; cdr3_aa: CASSRTELTEAFF
clone_size: few; v_call: TRBV15; j_call: TRBJ2-7; d_call: TRBD2; cdr3_nt: TGTGCCACCAGCAGAGGGCGGGGGACTGGATCCTACGAGCAGTACTTC; cdr3_aa: CATSRGRGTGSYEQYF
clone_size: many; v_call: TRBV29-1; j_call: TRBJ2-1; d_call: -; cdr3_nt: TGCAGCGTTGGGCATTTGGATGAGCAGTTCTTC; cdr3_aa: CSVGHLDEQFF
clone_size: few; v_call: TRBV12-3/TRBV12-4; j_call: TRBJ2-1; d_call: -; cdr3_nt: TGTGCCAGCAAGGCCCAGGAGAACAATGAGCAGTTCTTC; cdr3_aa: CASKAQENNEQFF
clone_size: few; v_call: TRBV11-3; j_call: TRBJ2-3; d_call: -; cdr3_nt: TGTGCCAGCAGCTCCTCGGTATCCGGGAGAGATACGCAGTATTTT; cdr3_aa: CASSSSVSGRDTQYF
clone_size: -; v_call: TRBV24-1; j_call: TRBJ2-1; d_call: TRBD1; cdr3_nt: TGTGCCACCAGTGATGACAGGGGTGAGCAGTTCTTC; cdr3_aa: CATSDDRGEQFF
clone_size: -; v_call: TRBV9; j_call: TRBJ1-6; d_call: TRBD1; cdr3_nt: TGTGCCAGCGGGACAGGGGATAATTCACCCCTCCACTTT; cdr3_aa: CASGTGDNSPLHF
clone_size: -; v_call: TRBV3-1; j_call: TRBJ2-1; d_call: TRBD1; cdr3_nt: TGTGCCACCAGCAGACAGGGGTCGACCTACAATGAGCAGTTCTTC; cdr3_aa: CATSRQGSTYNEQFF
clone_size: -; v_call: TRBV20-1; j_call: TRBJ1-1; d_call: TRBD1; cdr3_nt: TGCAGTGCTGGGGACAGTAAAAACACTGAAGCTTTCTTT; cdr3_aa: CSAGDSKNTEAFF
clone_size: many; v_call: TRBV5-1; j_call: TRBJ1-1; d_call: -; cdr3_nt: TGCGCCAGCAGTCTAGACAAGTTGAACACTGAAGCTTTCTTT; cdr3_aa: CASSLDKLNTEAFF